Below are 27 T cell receptor beta chains sequenced from a single sample in a study of tumor and adjacent non-tumor tissue in lung cancer (dated by TCRdb to the late 2010s). RNA was isolated from bulk unsorted tissue, and RNA quality was assessed with a NanoDrop ND-1000 and an Agilent 2100. Library creation used multiplex PCR. The sequencer listed for this sample is Illumina HiSeq 2500. TCRbeta libraries were built by three rounds of nested PCR using primers (Table S4), following protocols modified from ARM-PCR. The public reads were run again by TCRdb, first through fastp at Q25 and then through MiXCR, and only productive beta chains were kept. Entries are consolidated by CDR3 protein sequence, retaining the most common genes and DNA. This sample is represented by some 120,000 distinct CDR3 sequences; around three fifths of them were singletons. The top ten hold 9.5% to 15% of the sample. Specimen: lung tumor tissue. The origin of the receptors is a man in his thirties or forties with non-small cell lung cancer.

Turning to this clonotype: This is likely a read error, given that the CDR3 carries no conserved phenylalanine or tryptophan at its end. This chain links TRBV30 with TRBJ1-2; the match to TRBD1 covers 7 bases. V lost 7 bases, J lost 4 bases, and 21 bases stayed unmatched. This CDR3 has 17 residues. Germline-derived CDR1 and CDR2 are GTSNPN and SVGIG (reference sequence). The DNA for the CDR3 is TGTGCCTCCCACGGGCAGACAGGGAGAAATTATTCCTATGGCTACACCTTG. Its translation is CASHGQTGRNYSYGYTL.

This clonotype was recorded once. V gene TRBV12-3 or TRBV12-4 combines with J gene TRBJ2-4; 7 bases match TRBD1. CDR3 length equals 16 residues. V lost 9 bases and J lost 2; bases outside the gene matches: 13. CDR3 region: CASSWDLQGPKNIQYF. The DNA for the CDR3 is TGTGCCAGTAGCTGGGATTTACAGGGGCCCAAAAACATTCAGTACTTC.

The chain carries TRBV20-1 and TRBJ2-7; D possibly corresponds to TRBD2 (6 bases). V lost 5 bases to trimming and J lost 4 bases, with 18 bases between them. The V gene's germline CDR1 is DFQATT and CDR2 SNEGSKA (reference sequence). The CDR3 consists of 14 residues. The CDR3 bases are TGCAGTGCTGGCCTCGTTCGGGGGACTTACGAGCAGTACTTC. It yields the protein CSAGLVRGTYEQYF.

A remark on this clonotype: As the CDR3 is not closed by the conserved phenylalanine or tryptophan, this likely results from a read error. The chain employs TRBV11-1 and TRBJ1-1; tentatively, D is TRBD1 (6 bases). V lost 5 bases, J lost 3 bases, and 10 bases lay in between. Per the germline V gene, CDR1 is SGHAT and CDR2 is FQDESV (reference sequence). This CDR3 contains 13 residues. The CDR3 DNA follows: TGTGCCAGCAGCGTGGACAGAGACACTGAAGCTTTCTTA. Its protein is CASSVDRDTEAFL.

The CDR3 protein is CASSFSGATEQYF. Here the CDR3 DNA reads TGTGCCAGCAGCTTCTCTGGAGCGACCGAGCAGTACTTC. This chain joins TRBV7-6 and TRBJ2-7; D unresolved. V was clipped by 3 bases and J by 6 bases, with 12 bases between them. This CDR3 contains 13 residues. From germline, CDR1 is SGHVS and CDR2 FNYEAQ.

This rearrangement joins TRBV7-8 to TRBJ1-5; D is possibly TRBD1 (6 bases). Germline lookup yields CDR1 SGHVS and CDR2 FQNEAQ. The CDR3 is made up of 15 amino acids. V was clipped by 5 bases and J by 5 bases, with 16 bases between them. The CDR3 DNA reads as TGTGCCAGCAGCGTTATACCAGGGGCGTATCAGCCCCAGCATTTT. This sequence encodes CASSVIPGAYQPQHF.

As to this clonotype: The junction shows a germline mismatch at one end, possibly a read error. V usage is TRBV5-6 and J usage is TRBJ2-5, with D possibly matching TRBD2 (6 bases). The CDR3 sequence is 15 residues long. Germline CDR1 SGHDT, CDR2 YYEEEE. The CDR3 DNA reads TGTGTCAGCAGCCTCCAAGGGCTAGCGCAAGGGACCCAGTACTTC. Translated: CVSSLQGLAQGTQYF.

Turning to this clonotype: Just one base apart from a much larger clone, this may be a read error. V usage is TRBV29-1 and J usage is TRBJ2-7; weak D call: TRBD1 (5 bases). Trimming took 5 bases from V and 5 from J, leaving 10 bases between them. The germline gives CDR1 SQVTM, CDR2 ANQGSEA. This CDR3 is 11 amino acids long. The CDR3 nucleotides read TGCAGCGTTAGGGGATCCGACGAGCAGTACTTC. Translation: CSVRGSDEQYF.

This chain links TRBV29-1 with TRBJ1-1; D ambiguous. The V end was cut by 3 bases, the J end by 12 bases, with 17 bases between. The germline V gene encodes CDR1 SQVTM and CDR2 ANQGSEA. This CDR3 has 12 amino acids. The DNA for the CDR3 is TGCAGCGTTGAGGATCGGATAGAAAGGACTTTCTTT. It specifies CSVEDRIERTFF.

As to this clonotype: Since a much larger clone is just one base distant, this may be a read error. The J gene is TRBJ2-5, the V gene TRBV29-1; D might be TRBD2 (6 bases). This CDR3 has 12 residues. Per the germline V gene, CDR1 is SQVTM and CDR2 is ANQGSEA. V lost 5 bases and J lost 4, with 11 bases in between. Here the CDR3 reads CSVRPAGETQYF. The CDR3 coding sequence is TGCAGCGTTAGACCAGCGGGAGAGACCCAGTACTTC.

A remark on this clonotype: A single base separates this from a much larger clone, so it may be a read error. The J gene is TRBJ1-2, the V gene TRBV20-1, with 9 nucleotides matching TRBD1. Germline loops: CDR1 DFQATT, CDR2 SNEGSKA (reference sequence). The CDR3 loop spans 16 amino acids. The V segment lost 8 bases and the J segment 0 bases; nucleotides outside the gene matches: 13. This CDR3 is CSTQKPGQGANYGYTF. CDR3 DNA: TGCAGTACCCAGAAACCGGGACAGGGTGCTAACTATGGCTACACCTTC.

Turning to this clonotype: Possible read error: a much larger clone is one base away. The chain has TRBV6-2 or TRBV6-3 and TRBJ2-6, with TRBD1 matching over 9 bases. CDR1 and CDR2 (germline): MNHEY, SVGEGT. The CDR3 runs 17 residues. The CDR3 here is CASSYGQGFSGANILTF. The CDR3 DNA reads as TGTGCCAGCAGTTATGGACAGGGGTTCTCTGGGGCCAACATCCTGACTTTC.

This clonotype was seen once. This clone may be a read error of a much larger clone one base away. The chain is built from TRBV4-2 and TRBJ2-1; 10 nucleotides match TRBD2. CDR3 length: 18 residues. J gave up 4 bases and V 3 bases, and 12 bases lay outside the gene matches. The V gene's germline CDR1 is LGHNA and CDR2 YNFKEQ. CDR3 nucleotides: TGTGCCAGCAGCCATGAAGGAATACGACTAGCGGGTTACAATGAGCAGTTCTTC. Its protein product is CASSHEGIRLAGYNEQFF.

This clonotype has more than one count but fewer than ten. The chain couples TRBV6-5 to TRBJ2-2; 11 positions match TRBD1. Trimming removed 6 bases from V and 0 bases from J; junction bases left unmatched: 3. The germline V gene encodes CDR1 MNHEY and CDR2 SVGAGI. This CDR3 spans 16 amino acids. This CDR3 reads CASRTDRGPNTGELFF. The CDR3 bases are TGTGCCAGCAGGACGGACAGGGGGCCGAACACCGGGGAGCTGTTTTTT.

There are many counts of this clonotype. V and J are TRBV12-3 or TRBV12-4 and TRBJ2-5; D is undetermined. The CDR3 is 14 amino acids. The V end was cut by 6 bases, the J end by 0 bases, with 11 bases between. CDR3 loop: CASSPDGNQETQYF. In DNA form, the CDR3 reads TGTGCCAGCAGCCCGGACGGAAACCAAGAGACCCAGTACTTC.

Concerning this clonotype: At one end, the junction sequence differs from germline, possibly due to a read error. The V and J genes are TRBV11-2 and TRBJ1-4, with TRBD1 identical over 8 bases. This CDR3 is built from 14 residues. The germline V gene encodes CDR1 SGHAT and CDR2 FQNNGV. The DNA for the CDR3 is TGTGCCAGCAGCTTATATACAGGGGGAGAAAATCTGTTTTTT. It translates to CASSLYTGGENLFF.

This clonotype was found a few times. A junction end diverges from the germline sequence, so it may reflect a read error. This chain connects TRBV11-3 to TRBJ1-1; 7 bases align to TRBD1. Per the germline V gene, CDR1 is SGHNT and CDR2 is YENEEA. The CDR3 contains 14 residues. CDR3 protein: CASNLGGRNTEAFF. DNA for the CDR3: TGTGCCAGCAACTTAGGGGGCCGGAACACTGAGGCTTTCTTT.

For this clonotype: Just one base apart from a much larger clone, this may be a read error. This chain links TRBV6-2 or TRBV6-3 with TRBJ1-2; the D is unclear. This CDR3 contains 13 residues. The germline V gene encodes CDR1 MNHEY and CDR2 SVGEGT. CDR3 DNA sequence: TGTACCAGCAGTTACTCGAGTTTGGATGGCTACACCTTC. It is translated as CTSSYSSLDGYTF.

This clonotype has only a few counts. A read error is possible here, since a much larger clone lies one base away. The CDR3 nucleotides are TGTGCCGGCCACGCCATGGGGGCATATGGCTACACCTTC. Its translation: CAGHAMGAYGYTF. J is TRBJ1-2 and V is TRBV6-2 or TRBV6-3, with a tentative D call TRBD1 (6 bases). The germline V and J ends were trimmed by 11 bases and 5 bases, with 18 bases remaining between them. Germline lookup yields CDR1 MNHEY and CDR2 SVGEGT. There are 13 residues in the CDR3.

As regards this clonotype: The junction and the germline gene differ at one end; a read error may be behind it. The chain joins TRBV11-1 to TRBJ1-1, with a tentative D call TRBD1 (5 bases). The germline V gene has CDR1 SGHAT and CDR2 FQDESV (reference sequence). CDR3 size: 16 residues. The CDR3 DNA follows: TGTGTCAGCAGCTTCTCGAGACAGCCGATGAACACTGAAGCTGTCTTT. As protein: CVSSFSRQPMNTEAVF.

Worth noting for this clonotype: Germline and junction disagree at one end, which may indicate a read error. The chain carries TRBV6-5 and TRBJ1-2, with D possibly being TRBD1 (6 bases). The CDR3 runs to 16 residues. Germline CDR1 reads MNHEY; CDR2 reads SVGAGI. This CDR3 reads CDSSPTLGHENYGYTF. In DNA form, the CDR3 reads TGTGACAGCAGCCCCACCTTGGGACATGAGAACTATGGCTACACCTTC.

The rearrangement links TRBV11-3 to TRBJ2-1; D is undetermined. The V gene's germline CDR1 is SGHNT and CDR2 YENEEA. CDR3 length: 13 residues. In DNA, the CDR3 is TGTGCTAGTAGCCCCACACCTGGCGATGAGCAGTTCTTC. It encodes CASSPTPGDEQFF.

As regards this clonotype: This could be a read error, since a much larger clone is one nucleotide away. The V and J genes are TRBV6-5 and TRBJ1-4; D call uncertain. The CDR3 has 12 residues. In germline, CDR1 is MNHEY, CDR2 SVGAGI. The CDR3 loop reads CASSTKAGKLCF. The CDR3 coding sequence is TGTGCCAGCAGTACGAAGGCGGGAAAACTGTGTTTT.

About this clonotype itself: A read error may account for a junction end that differs from germline. The J gene is TRBJ2-1, the V gene TRBV11-2; 10 bases are a match to TRBD2. The CDR3 is 16 residues long. Germline CDR1 reads SGHAT; CDR2 reads FQNNGV. CDR3 region: CASGLPGTSEINEQLF. For the CDR3, the DNA is TGTGCCAGTGGCTTACCCGGGACTAGCGAGATCAATGAGCAGCTCTTC.

This clonotype occurred many times. V usage is TRBV29-1 and J usage is TRBJ2-5; 8 nucleotides align to TRBD1. Germline-derived CDR1 and CDR2 are SQVTM and ANQGSEA. Trimming cost V 5 bases and J 3 bases; bases outside gene matches: 11. This CDR3 comprises 15 residues. The CDR3 DNA sequence: TGCAGCGTTATCCGGGACAGGCTGAGGGAAGAGACCCAGTACTTC. The encoded protein is CSVIRDRLREETQYF.

This rearrangement joins TRBV12-3 or TRBV12-4 to TRBJ1-1, with a possible D match to TRBD1 (5 bases). V lost 11 bases to trimming and J lost 10 bases, with 26 bases between them. The length of the CDR3 is 14 residues. For the CDR3, the DNA is TGTGCCGTCATCCCCGGGGCGGGTTCTCGGGTAGCTTTCTTT. Translation: CAVIPGAGSRVAFF.

On this clonotype: One end of the junction is discordant with germline, which a read error may explain. This chain uses TRBV20-1 with TRBJ2-3, with D tentatively TRBD1 (6 bases). Germline assignment: CDR1 DFQATT and CDR2 SNEGSKA (reference sequence). The CDR3 extends over 13 amino acids. CDR3 nucleotides: TGCAGTGTTAGAGGGCGGACAGCAGATACGCAGTGTTTT. It codes for CSVRGRTADTQCF.